This TCR beta chain comes out of a study of shared clonotypes between healthy human individuals. Concerning this clone itself: Antigen unknown. Other DNA sequences of this sample code for an identical CDR3.

The CDR3 has 14 amino acids. J lost 2 bases, V lost 2 bases, and 2 bases had no gene match. Germline V CDR1 and CDR2: MNHEY, SVGAGI. The repertoire was sequenced with immunoSEQ multiplex PCR; TCRdb's copy has only in-frame clones and lacks some. The profile covers roughly 2.5 million clones, with more than 80% appearing a single time and about 0.13% taken by the ten largest. The investigators split CD4+ cells into a CD45RA+ naive subset and a CD45RA-negative memory subset. Findings and limits, study-wide: Some clonotypes were shared by all four sorted-subset donors, while others were not shared. The non-shared ones had lower generation probabilities than the shared ones. A limitation of the genetic and exposure-history diversity represented arose from few donors. Inspection by rarefaction showed sorted-subset sequencing to be incomplete despite large depth.

The clonotype comes from a man aged 18 to 35 in good health. The chain couples TRBV6-5 to TRBJ1-2; 7 nucleotides line up with TRBD1. The sample comprised naive CD4+ T cells sorted from blood. Subset here: CD45RA+ positively selected. The DNA of the CDR3 is TGTGCCAGCAGTTACCGACAGGGAAACTATGGCTACACCTTC. Its translation: CASSYRQGNYGYTF.